These 11 T cell receptor beta chains were sequenced from one sample in a study of T cell repertoires in urothelial bladder cancer. Assay used: immunoSEQ multiplex PCR; TCRdb lists only in-frame clones, some missing. The data show 1,200 to 1,500 clones, more than 60% seen once. The sequencing input was tumor-infiltrating cells from bladder cancer. Every receptor here comes from a human donor with urothelial carcinoma.

The rearrangement links TRBV6-5 to TRBJ2-2; D is unclear. Germline values: CDR1 MNHEY, CDR2 SVGAGI. V dropped 0 bases and J dropped 6 bases, with 11 bases sitting between them. This CDR3 is 15 amino acids long. In DNA, the CDR3 is TGTGCCAGCAGTTACTCTATCGTGGCGGCCGGGGAGCTGTTTTTT. Translated: CASSYSIVAAGELFF.

V is TRBV7-2 and J is TRBJ2-3, with D unresolved. Germline-derived CDR1 and CDR2 are SGHTA and FQGNSA. The V gene lost 1 base and the J gene lost 5 bases, with 13 bases spanning the gap. CDR3 length: 15 residues. The CDR3 here is CASSLVGIVGDTQYF. The CDR3 DNA follows: TGTGCCAGCAGCTTAGTAGGAATAGTTGGAGATACGCAGTATTTT.

This clone is labeled hyperexpanded (1% or more). The rearrangement uses TRBV7-9 and TRBJ2-1; TRBD2 matches at 11 bases. CDR3 length: 14 residues. The V gene's germline CDR1 is SEHNR and CDR2 FQNEAQ (reference sequence). J was trimmed by 8 bases and V by 8 bases; bases with no gene match: 8. The CDR3 spells CASYLAGGLDEQFF. Written as DNA, the CDR3 is TGTGCCAGCTATCTAGCGGGAGGTCTCGATGAGCAGTTCTTC.

The chain carries TRBV19 and TRBJ1-5; D remains unclear. CDR1 and CDR2 (germline): LNHDA, SQIVND (reference sequence). The CDR3 contains 15 residues. V lost 3 bases and J 4 bases, leaving 13 bases between the germline ends. This CDR3 reads CASSIIGSSNQPQHF. Written as DNA, the CDR3 is TGTGCCAGTAGTATTATTGGTAGTTCAAATCAGCCCCAGCATTTT. Full variable domain (missing parts from reference TRBV19 and TRBJ1-5): DGGITQSPKYLFRKEGQNVTLSCEQNLNHDAMYWYRQDPGQGLRLIYYSQIVNDFQKGDIAEGYSVSREKKESFPLTVTSAQKNPTAFYLCASSIIGSSNQPQHFGDGTRLSIL.

The gene calls are TRBV27 and TRBJ1-2; TRBD1 agrees at 7 bases. V dropped 4 bases and J dropped 3; count of bases not matched to a gene: 11. The CDR3 length is 16 residues. Germline CDR1 is MNHEY and CDR2 is SMNVEV (reference sequence). The CDR3 here is CASSYSVNRGDYGYTF. As DNA, the CDR3 is TGTGCCAGCAGTTACTCAGTAAACAGGGGAGACTATGGCTACACCTTC.

The J gene is TRBJ2-3, the V gene TRBV7-9; D possibly corresponds to TRBD2 (6 bases). Germline CDR1 and CDR2: SEHNR and FQNEAQ (reference sequence). The CDR3 runs 13 residues. V lost 3 bases and J lost 4, with 8 bases in between. The CDR3 DNA is TGTGCCAGCAGCTTTTCTAGCGCAGATACGCAGTATTTT. The encoded protein is CASSFSSADTQYF.

The J gene is TRBJ2-3, the V gene TRBV14; D is unclear. This CDR3 region has 15 residues. Deletions cut 1 base from V and 2 bases from J, with 10 bases between. CDR1 is SGHDN and CDR2 is FVKESK in the germline V gene. This chain's CDR3 is CASSQVGPITDTQYF. The CDR3 DNA sequence: TGTGCCAGCAGCCAAGTTGGACCCATCACAGATACGCAGTATTTT. Variable domain in full (rest from reference TRBV14 and TRBJ2-3): EAGVTQFPSHSVIEKGQTVTLRCDPISGHDNLYWYRRVMGKEIKFLLHFVKESKQDESGMPNNRFLAERTGGTYSTLKVQPAELEDSGVYFCASSQVGPITDTQYFGPGTRLTVL.

The chain combines TRBV19 with TRBJ1-5; D uncertain. With 3 bases removed from V and 6 bases from J, the gap between germline ends came to 9 bases. The CDR3 covers 13 residues. CDR1 and CDR2 from the germline V gene are LNHDA and SQIVND (reference sequence). CDR3 bases: TGTGCCAGTAGTATCGTAAGTAGTCAGCCCCAGCATTTT. Protein product: CASSIVSSQPQHF.

The chain uses TRBV6-9 and TRBJ2-1; 7 bases align to TRBD2. Germline CDR1 and CDR2: MNHGY and SVAAGI. Trimming took 3 bases from V and 9 from J; bases not matched to a gene: 11. The CDR3 contains 15 residues. CDR3 coding DNA: TGTGCCAGCAGTTACAGGGCTAGCGGAGGAACTGAGCAGTTCTTC. This gives the protein CASSYRASGGTEQFF.

This clone showed up just a few times. This chain joins TRBV5-5 and TRBJ1-5; D is ambiguous. Germline loops: CDR1 SGHKS, CDR2 YYEKEE (reference sequence). This CDR3 contains 17 residues. The V end was cut by 5 bases, the J end by 4 bases, with 22 bases between. As DNA, the CDR3 is TGTGCCAGCAGACCCGATCCCGGGTGGCAGGTGAATCAGCCCCAGCATTTT. Translation: CASRPDPGWQVNQPQHF.

This chain uses TRBV23-1 with TRBJ2-1; tentatively, D is TRBD1 or TRBD2 (7 bases each). TRBV23-1 is an ORF, with its function uncertain. V lost 0 bases to trimming and J lost 8 bases, with 17 bases between them. The CDR3 length is 16 residues. The CDR3 here is CASSQSSRGRAHEQFF. The CDR3 nucleotides are TGCGCCAGCAGTCAATCATCCAGGGGGAGGGCCCATGAGCAGTTCTTC.